Below are 27 T cell receptor beta chains sequenced from a single sample in a study of shared clonotypes between healthy human individuals (dated by TCRdb to 2018 to 2020). Library preparation used the immunoSEQ multiplex PCR assay. The clones in this table, taken by TCRdb from immuneACCESS, are in-frame only. Not every clone is retained; where verified, under half of the shortfall comes from an unresolved V gene, and the cause of the rest is unknown. For this sample there are about half a million clones; roughly 77% appear just once. The ten biggest clones cover less than 15% of the sample. Sequences were obtained from PBMCs. These TCRs come from a middle-aged woman in good health. Some clones in this sample may be carry-over from other donors' samples.

This clone was observed many times. The rearrangement uses TRBV6-1 and TRBJ1-1; possibly TRBD1 for D (5 bases). The V gene lost 3 bases and the J gene lost 1 base, with 12 bases spanning the gap. CDR3 size: 15 residues. Germline CDR1 and CDR2: MNHNS and SASEGT. This CDR3 reads CASSDWGRENTEAFF. Written as DNA, the CDR3 is TGTGCCAGCAGTGATTGGGGCAGGGAGAACACTGAAGCTTTCTTT.

About this clone: This likely reflects a read error, since a far larger clone is one base away. Other DNA sequences in this specimen translate into the identical CDR3. This sequence joins TRBV30 and TRBJ2-2; D possibly corresponds to TRBD1 (6 bases). Deletions cut 2 bases from V and 5 bases from J, with 12 bases between. Germline-derived CDR1 and CDR2 are GTSNPN and SVGIG (reference sequence). This CDR3 contains 14 residues. The CDR3 bases are TGTGCCTGGAGTAGGGGGTATGGGACCGGGGAGCTGTTTTTT. It translates to CAWSRGYGTGELFF.

This rearrangement joins TRBV6-4 to TRBJ2-3; D perhaps matches TRBD2 (6 bases). This CDR3 has 14 residues. The germline CDR1 and CDR2 sequences are MRHNA and SNTAGT. The V gene lost 2 bases and the J gene lost 5 bases, with 11 bases spanning the gap. CDR3 region: CASSDGAGGDTQYF. As DNA, the CDR3 is TGTGCCAGCAGTGACGGAGCGGGCGGAGATACGCAGTATTTT.

The chain joins TRBV5-1 to TRBJ1-2; D not certain. The CDR3 runs to 13 residues. CDR1 SGHRS and CDR2 YFSETQ come from the germline V gene. V was pared by 0 bases and J by 4 bases, with 7 bases between. CDR3 sequence: CASSLAASYGYTF. DNA for the CDR3: TGCGCCAGCAGCTTGGCCGCGAGCTATGGCTACACCTTC. Supplemented by reference TRBV5-1 and TRBJ1-2, the full variable domain reads KAGVTQTPRYLIKTRGQQVTLSCSPISGHRSVSWYQQTPGQGLQFLFEYFSETQRNKGNFPGRFSGRQFSNSRSEMNVSTLELGDSALYLCASSLAASYGYTFGSGTRLTVV.

This clone has only one observation. The V and J genes are TRBV7-7 and TRBJ2-1, with D uncertain. The V and J ends lost 1 base and 7 bases respectively, with 8 bases between them. This CDR3 spans 13 amino acids. CDR1 and CDR2 (germline): SSHAT, FNYEAQ (reference sequence). The CDR3 DNA sequence: TGTGCCAGCAGCTTAGGAACTGGTAATGAGCAGTTCTTC. It yields the protein CASSLGTGNEQFF. The full variable domain, in which reference TRBV7-7 and TRBJ2-1 provide the parts outside the CDR3, is GAGVSQSPRYKVTKRGQDVTLRCDPISSHATLYWYQQALGQGPEFLTYFNYEAQPDKSGLPSDRFSAERPEGSISTLTIQRTEQRDSAMYRCASSLGTGNEQFFGPGTRLTVL.

The rearrangement joins TRBV18 to TRBJ1-1; D is unresolved. Germline CDR1 reads KGHSH; CDR2 reads LQKENI. The V end lost 2 bases, the J end lost 6 bases, and 10 bases lay between the germline ends. This CDR3 spans 13 amino acids. CDR3 nucleotide sequence: TGTGCCAGCTCACCAAGCGAGCCGGCTGAAGCTTTCTTT. Its translation: CASSPSEPAEAFF.

The chain recombines TRBV5-1 with TRBJ2-5; a weak D match, TRBD1 (6 bases). The germline V gene has CDR1 SGHRS and CDR2 YFSETQ. This CDR3 region has 13 residues. V lost 6 bases and J lost 5, with 14 bases in between. CDR3 in amino acids: CASNSGGRETQYF. DNA of the CDR3: TGCGCCAGCAACTCTGGGGGCAGGGAGACCCAGTACTTC.

The chain has TRBV7-9 and TRBJ2-6; D is ambiguous. Germline V gene data show CDR1 as SEHNR and CDR2 as FQNEAQ (reference sequence). This CDR3 spans 15 amino acids. The V gene lost 4 bases and the J gene lost 0 bases, with 7 bases spanning the gap. The CDR3 DNA reads as TGTGCCAGCAGCTGGGCCGACTCTGGGGCCAACGTCCTGACTTTC. Its translation: CASSWADSGANVLTF.

The chain recombines TRBV2 with TRBJ2-7; the D gene is possibly TRBD2 (5 bases). The CDR3 has 11 residues. CDR1 is SNHLY and CDR2 is FYNNEI in the germline V gene. V was pared by 8 bases and J by 2 bases, with 7 bases between. DNA for the CDR3: TGTGCCAGCGGGCGGGCCTACGAGCAGTACTTC. Its protein product is CASGRAYEQYF.

The chain carries TRBV18 and TRBJ2-7, with a possible D match to TRBD2 (7 bases). The CDR3 extends over 16 amino acids. V dropped 2 bases and J dropped 3 bases, with 17 bases sitting between them. Germline V gene data show CDR1 as KGHSH and CDR2 as LQKENI. The CDR3 DNA reads TGTGCCAGCTCACCATTTCCCCCAGGGGAGGGCTACGAGCAGTACTTC. Translated: CASSPFPPGEGYEQYF.

The V and J genes are TRBV4-1 and TRBJ2-3, with D possibly matching TRBD2 (6 bases). Trimming took off 0 bases at V and 2 bases at J, with 9 bases between the two ends. The germline V gene has CDR1 MGHRA and CDR2 YSYEKL. The CDR3 runs 15 residues. CDR3 DNA: TGCGCCAGCAGCCAAGAGGAGGGCTACACAGATACGCAGTATTTT. It translates to CASSQEEGYTDTQYF.

The V and J genes are TRBV5-4 and TRBJ2-3; 10 bases are a match to TRBD2. Germline CDR1 reads SGHNT; CDR2 reads YYREEE (reference sequence). This CDR3 region has 15 residues. V lost 2 bases, J lost 0 bases, and 0 bases stayed unmatched. The CDR3 DNA reads as TGTGCCAGCAGCTTAGCGGGAGGGAGCACAGATACGCAGTATTTT. Protein product: CASSLAGGSTDTQYF.

V is TRBV7-6 and J is TRBJ2-1, with a weak D call TRBD1 (6 bases). V gave up 5 bases and J gave up 0 bases, with 11 bases separating them. CDR1 and CDR2 from the germline V gene are SGHVS and FNYEAQ. This CDR3 contains 15 residues. For the CDR3, the DNA is TGTGCCAGCAGCCGGGACATTCCCTCCTACAATGAGCAGTTCTTC. Its protein is CASSRDIPSYNEQFF.

This rearrangement joins TRBV4-2 to TRBJ2-7; TRBD2 might be the D (6 bases). V lost 0 bases to trimming and J lost 4 bases, with 22 bases between them. Germline lookup yields CDR1 LGHNA and CDR2 YNFKEQ. The CDR3 totals 18 residues. CDR3 bases: TGTGCCAGCAGCCAAGATTTTGTTGGGGGGACTTTCGTTTACGAGCAGTACTTC. This gives the protein CASSQDFVGGTFVYEQYF.

As for this clone: Distinct nucleotide sequences in the sample also encode this CDR3. The rearrangement joins TRBV5-1 to TRBJ2-1, with D possibly TRBD1 on 6 matching bases. Germline CDR1 and CDR2: SGHRS and YFSETQ. The CDR3 runs to 15 residues. Trimming took off 0 bases at V and 4 bases at J, with 11 bases between the two ends. The CDR3 protein is CASSLVTGPYNEQFF. CDR3 DNA: TGCGCCAGCAGCTTGGTCACAGGGCCGTACAATGAGCAGTTCTTC.

The sample holds many counts of this clone. The chain combines TRBV9 with TRBJ1-2, with D unresolved. In germline, CDR1 is SGDLS, CDR2 YYNGEE. CDR3 length equals 16 residues. V dropped 0 bases and J dropped 3 bases, with 15 bases sitting between them. The CDR3: CASSVDSTGGDYGYTF. CDR3 DNA: TGTGCCAGCAGCGTAGACAGCACCGGTGGCGACTATGGCTACACCTTC.

V and J are TRBV9 and TRBJ2-5; 7 bases are shared with TRBD2. The CDR3 sequence is 15 residues long. V lost 0 bases and J lost 5; bases outside the gene matches: 7. Per germline, CDR1 SGDLS and CDR2 YYNGEE. The CDR3 nucleotides are TGTGCCAGCAGCGTAGTAGGGCGGGAGAAGGAGACCCAGTACTTC. Amino acids: CASSVVGREKETQYF.

The chain links TRBV19 to TRBJ1-3; D might be TRBD1 (5 bases). V was clipped by 5 bases and J by 2 bases, with 10 bases between them. This CDR3 comprises 14 residues. CDR1 is LNHDA, CDR2 SQIVND, per germline (reference sequence). The CDR3 is CASSFQGTGNTIYF. DNA for the CDR3: TGTGCCAGTAGTTTCCAGGGAACTGGAAACACCATATATTTT.

The rearrangement links TRBV27 to TRBJ1-1, with no clear D. V was pared by 5 bases and J by 1 base, with 17 bases between. Germline V gene sequence: CDR1 MNHEY, CDR2 SMNVEV (reference sequence). The CDR3 has 16 amino acids. The CDR3 is CASSPRRNKENTEAFF. CDR3 sequence (DNA): TGTGCCAGCAGTCCCCGCAGAAATAAGGAGAACACTGAAGCTTTCTTT.

This sequence joins TRBV18 and TRBJ1-4; 9 nucleotides match TRBD1. Germline CDR1 is KGHSH and CDR2 is LQKENI. V lost 0 bases, J lost 7 bases, and 3 bases stayed unmatched. The CDR3 loop spans 15 amino acids. This CDR3 is CASSPPDRGGEKLFF. The CDR3 nucleotides read TGTGCCAGCTCACCACCGGACAGGGGAGGTGAAAAACTGTTTTTT.

The J gene is TRBJ2-5, the V gene TRBV5-4, with TRBD2 as a possible D gene (5 bases). The CDR3 has 18 residues. The V end was cut by 1 base, the J end by 7 bases, with 26 bases between. Germline-derived CDR1 and CDR2 are SGHNT and YYREEE (reference sequence). The CDR3 is CASSLKGKEGVAFWTQYF. The CDR3, as DNA: TGTGCCAGCAGCTTGAAAGGGAAAGAGGGAGTAGCGTTTTGGACCCAGTACTTC.

The chain joins TRBV19 to TRBJ2-1, with TRBD2 identical over 8 bases. The V gene's germline CDR1 is LNHDA and CDR2 SQIVND (reference sequence). With 3 bases clipped from V and 4 bases from J, the junction kept 11 bases outside the gene matches. The CDR3 spans 17 residues. CDR3 residues: CASSIRPGLAQYNEQFF. The CDR3 DNA reads as TGTGCCAGTAGTATTCGGCCAGGACTAGCACAATACAATGAGCAGTTCTTC. The whole variable domain, remainder taken from reference TRBV19 and TRBJ2-1, is DGGITQSPKYLFRKEGQNVTLSCEQNLNHDAMYWYRQDPGQGLRLIYYSQIVNDFQKGDIAEGYSVSREKKESFPLTVTSAQKNPTAFYLCASSIRPGLAQYNEQFFGPGTRLTVL.

The CDR3 protein is CASSPLTSGRAKGELFF. The CDR3 nucleotides read TGTGCCAGCAGCCCCCTGACTAGCGGGAGGGCGAAGGGGGAGCTGTTTTTT. J is TRBJ2-2 and V is TRBV9; 14 bases fit TRBD2. J lost 8 bases, V lost 4 bases, and 10 bases had no gene match. The CDR3 sequence is 17 residues long. The germline CDR1 and CDR2 sequences are SGDLS and YYNGEE.

V gene TRBV28 combines with J gene TRBJ2-7; D possibly corresponds to TRBD2 (6 bases). CDR1 and CDR2 (germline): MDHEN, SYDVKM. The CDR3 is 14 residues long. Trimming removed 8 bases from V and 9 bases from J, with 23 bases in between. CDR3 coding DNA: TGTGCCAGCGTAGCAGTGGGAGGCCGTCCCGGGCAGTACTTC. It codes for CASVAVGGRPGQYF.

The chain recombines TRBV19 with TRBJ2-1, with 8 bases identical to TRBD1. The CDR3 consists of 14 residues. CDR1 and CDR2 (germline): LNHDA, SQIVND (reference sequence). Losses at the gene ends were 7 bases for V and 1 base for J; bases not matched to a gene: 3. DNA of the CDR3: TGTGCCAGTACCAGACAGGGGTCCTACAATGAGCAGTTCTTC. Encoded protein: CASTRQGSYNEQFF.

As regards this clone: The sample contains more than one DNA sequence encoding this CDR3. CDR3 loop: CASSLTGGDEKLFF. DNA of the CDR3: TGTGCCAGCAGCTTGACAGGAGGGGATGAAAAACTGTTTTTT. V and J are TRBV7-9 and TRBJ1-4, with D perhaps TRBD1 (6 bases). V was cut by 3 bases and J by 6 bases, with 11 bases left in between. The CDR3 totals 14 residues. Germline values: CDR1 SEHNR, CDR2 FQNEAQ (reference sequence).

This chain connects TRBV19 to TRBJ1-2, with D perhaps TRBD1 (6 bases). The CDR3 loop spans 13 amino acids. V was cut by 0 bases and J by 7 bases, with 9 bases left in between. CDR1 and CDR2 from the germline V gene are LNHDA and SQIVND (reference sequence). As DNA, the CDR3 is TGTGCCAGTAGTATAGAACAGGGTGGTGGCTACACCTTC. Translation gives CASSIEQGGGYTF.